The TCR beta chain under discussion was sequenced for a study of spatial heterogeneity in lung cancer. Trimming took 6 bases from V and 0 from J, leaving 11 bases between them. This CDR3 region has 15 residues. Germline CDR1 is MNHEY and CDR2 is SVGAGI. Time point here: sample taken at primary tumor resection. Material for sequencing was whole RNA from tumor, nontumor lung or frozen PBMC, left unsorted. TCRdb reprocessed the 5' RACE reads via MiXCR and lists one record per CDR3 protein. The data contain approximately 90,000 distinct CDR3 sequences, over 8.5% of them singletons. The chain joins TRBV6-5 to TRBJ1-4; no firm D call. The sample consisted of PBMCs, taken at surgery. The receptor comes from a male donor with early-stage non-small cell lung cancer. The CDR3 nucleotides read TGTGCCAGCAGGAGCCAGGATACAACTAATGAAAAACTGTTTTTT. Encoded protein: CASRSQDTTNEKLFF.